The T cell receptor (beta chain) under discussion was sequenced for a study of CD8 T cells in Susac syndrome. Study-wide findings and caveats: No clonal expansion appeared among CD4+ T cells in Susac patients.

A quantity of about 0.5 to 1 ug RNA underwent reverse transcription using random hexamers. Amplification of the TCR beta CDR3 was carried out by immunoSEQ multiplex PCR, which spanned a total of 54 Vbeta and 13 Jbeta segments. TCRdb independently ran MiXCR on the immunoSEQ multiplex PCR reads; one entry per CDR3 protein. This table has roughly 200,000 distinct CDR3 sequences, approximately 94% appearing once. Regarding this clonotype: Its target is unknown.

Patients with Susac syndrome met diagnostic criteria that were recently defined for definite or probable disease. Sequenced material: CD4+ T cells from PBMCs. The clonotype comes from a human donor with Susac syndrome.

Here the CDR3 reads CASSPGGPEQYF. The CDR3 DNA follows: TGTGCCAGCAGCCCAGGGGGGCCCGAGCAGTACTTC. The chain is built from TRBV7-2 and TRBJ2-7, with a possible D match to TRBD1 (7 bases). From germline, CDR1 is SGHTA and CDR2 FQGNSA. Trimming took off 5 bases at V and 6 bases at J, with 11 bases between the two ends. This CDR3 is built from 12 residues.